The rows below give T cell receptor beta chains drawn from one sample of a study of Ad26.COV2.S vaccination and SARS-CoV-2 variants. Clones were read by immunoSEQ multiplex PCR, and TCRdb kept only the in-frame ones, dropping some. The sample carries about 250,000 clones, 70% to 90% recorded once. The sample consisted of peripheral blood, taken in a trial of Ad26.COV2.S vaccine versus placebo. All receptors derive from a person between 18 and 65 years old who received the Ad26.COV2.S COVID-19 vaccine or a placebo. Each CDR3 is given with its conserved first and last residue. The order of the fields is D gene, V gene, J gene, clone size, CDR3 protein, CDR3 DNA. D genes are given only for firm matches. Size values are once, few and many counts, or a class for expanded clones, and some rows have none.

TRBD1	TRBV7-2	TRBJ2-2	.	CASSLFRQGAHTGELFF	TGTGCCAGCAGCTTATTTCGGCAGGGGGCTCACACCGGGGAGCTGTTTTTT
.	TRBV14	TRBJ2-1	.	CASSHISDEQFF	TGTGCCAGCAGCCATATATCCGATGAGCAGTTCTTC
TRBD1	TRBV4-1	TRBJ1-3	.	CASSHPSGTGGSGNTIYF	TGCGCCAGCAGCCATCCATCCGGGACAGGGGGATCTGGAAACACCATATATTTT
.	TRBV30	TRBJ1-1	.	CAWSVYVGRNTEAFF	TGTGCCTGGAGTGTATACGTGGGCAGGAACACTGAAGCTTTCTTT
.	TRBV5-4	TRBJ1-2	.	CASSSAGRGVVGYTF	TGTGCCAGCAGCTCAGCGGGCAGGGGCGTAGTGGGCTACACCTTC
TRBD2	TRBV6-2/TRBV6-3	TRBJ2-3	.	CASSPPSGSFPDTQYF	TGTGCCAGCAGCCCCCCGAGCGGGAGTTTCCCAGATACGCAGTATTTT
.	TRBV5-6	TRBJ1-5	.	CASSFMNQPQHF	TGTGCCAGCAGCTTCATGAATCAGCCCCAGCATTTT
.	TRBV5-6	TRBJ1-2	.	CASSSRVGTDFYGYTF	TGTGCCAGCAGCTCCCGGGTTGGGACGGACTTCTATGGCTACACCTTC
.	TRBV5-1	TRBJ1-1	.	CASSLGLGRTLNTEAFF	TGCGCCAGCAGCTTGGGACTGGGTCGGACGTTGAACACTGAAGCTTTCTTT
TRBD2	TRBV19	TRBJ2-6	once	CASRRGSGANVLTF	TGTGCCAGTAGGCGGGGGTCTGGGGCCAACGTCCTGACTTTC
.	TRBV30	TRBJ1-4	.	CAWRRSGGANEKLFF	TGTGCCTGGAGAAGGTCGGGAGGGGCTAATGAAAAACTGTTTTTT
.	TRBV19	TRBJ1-1	.	CASSTGHAVGTEAFF	TGTGCCAGTAGTACCGGACACGCAGTGGGCACTGAAGCTTTCTTT
TRBD2	TRBV6-2/TRBV6-3	TRBJ2-7	.	CASSYPIVSGGAQREQYF	TGTGCCAGCAGTTACCCGATAGTGAGCGGGGGGGCCCAGCGTGAGCAGTACTTC
.	TRBV11-2	TRBJ2-1	.	CASSLGGNNYNEQFF	TGTGCCAGCAGCTTAGGGGGGAACAACTACAATGAGCAGTTCTTC
.	TRBV5-4	TRBJ2-1	.	CASRAGTSPYNEQFF	TGTGCCAGCAGAGCCGGGACATCCCCTTACAATGAGCAGTTCTTC
TRBD1	TRBV18	TRBJ1-1	once	CASSTGQGVNTEAFF	TGTGCCAGCTCAACCGGACAGGGTGTGAACACTGAAGCTTTCTTT
.	TRBV19	TRBJ2-5	.	CASSPTGSGVETQYF	TGTGCCAGTAGCCCTACAGGGAGCGGGGTGGAGACCCAGTACTTC
.	TRBV9	TRBJ2-6	few	CASSVGQGSGANVLTF	TGTGCCAGCAGCGTAGGGCAGGGTTCTGGGGCCAACGTCCTGACTTTC
.	TRBV5-1	TRBJ1-1	.	CASSFDRNTEAFF	TGCGCCAGCAGCTTCGACAGGAACACTGAAGCTTTCTTT
.	TRBV9	TRBJ1-4	.	CASSVMGAGGNEKLFF	TGTGCCAGCAGCGTTATGGGAGCGGGGGGTAATGAAAAACTGTTTTTT
.	TRBV6-5	TRBJ2-6	.	CASRAEGSGANVLTF	TGTGCCAGCAGGGCTGAGGGCTCTGGGGCCAACGTCCTGACTTTC
.	TRBV29-1	TRBJ1-6	.	CSARDGKYSPLHF	TGCAGCGCCCGGGACGGGAAGTATTCACCCCTCCACTTT
.	TRBV7-2	TRBJ2-3	.	CASSSSPTTDTQYF	TGTGCCAGCAGCTCCTCTCCAACCACAGATACGCAGTATTTT
TRBD1	TRBV4-2	TRBJ2-6	.	CASSQRTGIISGANVLTF	TGTGCCAGCAGCCAGAGGACAGGGATTATCTCTGGGGCCAACGTCCTGACTTTC
.	TRBV11-2	TRBJ1-2	.	CASSLQVRGGYTF	TGTGCCAGCAGCTTACAAGTCCGAGGTGGCTACACCTTC
.	TRBV9	TRBJ1-6	once	CASSVRSDNSPLHF	TGTGCCAGCAGCGTCAGGAGTGATAATTCACCCCTCCACTTT
.	TRBV25-1	TRBJ2-7	once	CASSLTGIRDEQYF	TGTGCCAGCAGTTTAACAGGGATACGCGACGAGCAGTACTTC
.	TRBV7-6	TRBJ2-2	.	CASSLPGHITGELFF	TGTGCCAGCAGCTTACCGGGACATATCACCGGGGAGCTGTTTTTT
.	TRBV18	TRBJ1-2	.	CASSPAGVDYGYTF	TGTGCCAGCTCACCGGCAGGGGTGGACTATGGCTACACCTTC
.	TRBV5-6	TRBJ2-1	once	CASSLGTPNEQFF	TGTGCCAGCAGCTTGGGAACCCCTAATGAGCAGTTCTTC
TRBD1	TRBV5-1	TRBJ2-7	.	CASSQRQGTYEQYF	TGCGCCAGCAGCCAAAGACAGGGAACCTACGAGCAGTACTTC
TRBD2	TRBV7-9	TRBJ2-1	.	CASSYGLAGERSYNEQFF	TGTGCCAGCAGCTACGGACTAGCGGGAGAAAGGTCCTACAATGAGCAGTTCTTC
.	TRBV3-1/TRBV3-2	TRBJ2-3	.	CASSPRDFRGLRESSTDTQYF	TGTGCCAGCAGCCCCCGGGACTTTCGCGGTCTCCGGGAGTCTAGCACAGATACGCAGTATTTT
.	TRBV7-2	TRBJ1-1	.	CASGRQQNTEAFF	TGTGCCAGCGGCCGACAACAGAACACTGAAGCTTTCTTT
TRBD1	TRBV4-3	TRBJ1-4	.	CASSQDPGTGEKLFF	TGCGCCAGCAGCCAAGATCCCGGGACAGGGGAAAAACTGTTTTTT
.	TRBV11-3	TRBJ2-5	.	CASSLGFQETQYF	TGTGCCAGCAGCTTGGGCTTCCAAGAGACCCAGTACTTC
.	TRBV18	TRBJ1-5	.	CASSPSMEWLGNQPQHF	TGTGCCAGCTCTCCCTCGATGGAGTGGTTGGGCAATCAGCCCCAGCATTTT
.	TRBV7-3	TRBJ1-5	.	CASSLQFAGNSNQPQHF	TGTGCCAGCAGCTTACAGTTTGCAGGAAACAGCAATCAGCCCCAGCATTTT
TRBD1	TRBV18	TRBJ2-3	.	CASSPSQGAGSDTQYF	TGTGCCAGCTCACCCTCCCAGGGGGCTGGTTCAGATACGCAGTATTTT
.	TRBV6-6	TRBJ1-6	.	CASSRDIGMKPYNSPLHF	TGTGCCAGCAGTCGGGACATCGGAATGAAGCCCTATAATTCACCCCTCCACTTT
.	TRBV5-5	TRBJ1-1	.	CASSFDSNTEAFF	TGTGCCAGCAGCTTCGACAGTAACACTGAAGCTTTCTTT
.	TRBV27	TRBJ2-3	.	CASSFDGRATDTQYF	TGTGCCAGCAGTTTTGACGGCCGAGCCACAGATACGCAGTATTTT
.	TRBV12-3/TRBV12-4	TRBJ1-2	.	CASSLEWTLYTF	TGTGCCAGCAGTTTAGAATGGACTCTCTACACCTTC
.	TRBV4-1	TRBJ1-3	.	CASSQDHGQGLRNTIYF	TGCGCCAGCAGCCAAGATCATGGGCAGGGATTAAGGAACACCATATATTTT
.	TRBV5-8	TRBJ1-2	once	CASSLGQRGAGGYTF	TGTGCCAGCAGCTTGGGACAGAGAGGGGCGGGCGGCTACACCTTC
.	TRBV5-5	TRBJ1-1	.	CASSLEWGDTEAFF	TGTGCCAGCAGCTTGGAGTGGGGGGACACTGAAGCTTTCTTT
.	TRBV5-5	TRBJ2-1	.	CASSLKQGPLSYNEQFF	TGTGCCAGCAGCCTAAAACAGGGTCCGCTCTCCTACAATGAGCAGTTCTTC
.	TRBV6-2/TRBV6-3	TRBJ2-1	.	CASSYTMDTRLVNEQFF	TGTGCCAGCAGTTACACAATGGACACACGGCTAGTTAATGAGCAGTTCTTC
.	TRBV19	TRBJ2-3	.	CATRRGLGTDTQYF	TGTGCCACGCGCAGGGGATTGGGCACAGATACGCAGTATTTT
.	TRBV19	TRBJ2-1	.	CSSSGYSYNEQFF	TGTAGTTCCAGCGGTTACTCCTACAATGAGCAGTTCTTC
.	TRBV5-1	TRBJ1-5	.	CASSSGPNSNQPQHF	TGCGCCAGCAGTTCGGGCCCTAATAGCAATCAGCCCCAGCATTTT
.	TRBV11-2	TRBJ2-4	.	CASSLPLAKNIQYF	TGTGCCAGCAGCTTACCGCTAGCCAAAAACATTCAGTACTTC
.	TRBV14	TRBJ1-2	.	CASSRDTGRYGYTF	TGTGCCAGCAGCCGGGACACAGGACGCTATGGCTACACCTTC
.	TRBV4-3	TRBJ2-2	once	CASSQDAGNPGELFF	TGCGCCAGCAGCCAAGATGCAGGGAACCCCGGGGAGCTGTTTTTT